This TCR beta chain appears in the sequencing data of a study of blood T cell repertoires in COVID-19. Study information: The United States, Italy and Spain provided the acute and convalescent COVID-19 samples. The analysed material was cDNA or gDNA that came from T cells, B-cell-depleted T cells, or PBMCs.

Per the original methods: Amplification of reference gene primers was used by the study to estimate nucleated cell counts. Assay: immunoSEQ multiplex PCR; the TCRdb copy retains only in-frame clones and omits some. D and trimming come from the DNA, and the V and J calls and clone size come from that table. Here the sample spans some 90,000 clones, around 88% being singletons. V dropped 5 bases and J dropped 1 base, with 8 bases sitting between them. This CDR3 is built from 13 residues. Looked up from germline, CDR1 is MNHEY and CDR2 is SMNVEV (reference sequence). This TCR derives from a woman older than 75 with acute or convalescent COVID-19. This chain links TRBV27 with TRBJ2-5, with no clear D. Sequences were obtained from peripheral blood. This CDR3 is CASSPDIQETQYF. CDR3 sequence (DNA): TGTGCCAGCAGTCCAGACATCCAAGAGACCCAGTACTTC.